These T cell receptor beta chains were read from a single sample in a study of regulatory T cells in long-lasting Graves disease. TCRdb used MiXCR to reprocess the multiplex PCR reads, holding one entry per CDR3 protein. The data contain about 660,000 distinct CDR3 sequences, 25% to 30% of them seen just once; the ten biggest clones take up around 42%. The specimen comprised peripheral blood mononuclear cells (PBMCs), sampled when the disease was refractory, from a patient treated with antithyroid drugs. The receptors stem from a female donor with Graves disease. Both conserved end residues are trimmed from each CDR3. Rows may omit the clone size; those that give it use once, few, many or a size class.

J gene | V gene | clone size | CDR3 length | CDR3 protein
TRBJ1-2 | TRBV25-1 | few | 17 | ASSEARTWGYSRFYGYT
TRBJ1-5 | TRBV6-2/TRBV6-3 | . | 12 | ATTEDSSNQPQH
TRBJ2-2 | TRBV4-2 | few | 13 | ASTLRGGRVRQLF
TRBJ2-5 | TRBV6-5 | many | 11 | ASSLNQGETQY
TRBJ1-4 | TRBV28 | many | 14 | ASSLWLPGRDEKLF
TRBJ1-2 | TRBV29-1 | few | 10 | SVGGLRYGYT
TRBJ1-3 | TRBV28 | few | 12 | ASSLLSSGNTIY
TRBJ1-2 | TRBV6-1 | . | 12 | ASRRTGSLGGYT
TRBJ1-1 | TRBV5-1 | few | 12 | ASSLRNQNTEAF
TRBJ1-2 | TRBV28 | . | 12 | ASSLLGQGNGYT
TRBJ1-4 | TRBV6-1 | many | 11 | ASSVNRVEKLF
TRBJ1-1 | TRBV5-1 | . | 11 | AGSSGAGTEAF
TRBJ1-3 | TRBV5-4 | few | 12 | ASSLQGPGNTIY
TRBJ1-2 | TRBV6-5 | . | 11 | ASSYSGGRGYT
TRBJ2-7 | TRBV13 | . | 14 | ASSPSSGLSLYEQY
TRBJ1-1 | TRBV10-3 | . | 11 | AMKTGANTEAF
TRBJ2-7 | TRBV12-3/TRBV12-4 | few | 12 | ASSRTSGIPWQY
TRBJ1-1 | TRBV6-1 | many | 10 | ASSSPLPEAF
TRBJ1-2 | TRBV6-1 | . | 13 | ASSETTGGGGGYT
TRBJ2-7 | TRBV2 | . | 15 | ASSPGGRGGEAYEQY
TRBJ2-3 | TRBV20-1 | once | 14 | SAPHATGASTDTQY
TRBJ1-1 | TRBV6-2/TRBV6-3 | . | 12 | AISRDPDETEAF
TRBJ2-2 | TRBV11-2 | many | 14 | ASSLRLAVNTGELF
TRBJ2-7 | TRBV5-1 | . | 16 | ASSLDPGGFPQSYEQY
TRBJ1-5 | TRBV10-2 | . | 11 | ASMGSSMKPQH
TRBJ2-2 | TRBV28 | . | 15 | AIHSSGRPSNTGELF
TRBJ1-1 | TRBV10-3 | . | 11 | AISRTLNTEAF
TRBJ1-1 | TRBV7-9 | few | 13 | ASSLAQGKVTEAF
TRBJ2-6 | TRBV6-2/TRBV6-3 | . | 16 | ASNMRRGRVGGANVLT
TRBJ2-5 | TRBV6-2/TRBV6-3 | . | 14 | ASSSGTSGFQETQY
TRBJ1-4 | TRBV7-8 | . | 13 | ASSPEALRGRKLF
TRBJ2-5 | TRBV5-1 | . | 13 | ASSLGSGRLETQY
TRBJ2-4 | TRBV11-2 | . | 12 | ASSSGLAGSFTV
TRBJ1-5 | TRBV29-1 | . | 11 | SVDDGRGQPQH
TRBJ1-4 | TRBV15 | . | 14 | ATSRRGRLTNEKLF
TRBJ1-2 | TRBV5-1 | many | 12 | ASSLVAGNYGYT
TRBJ2-5 | TRBV29-1 | . | 11 | SVHGTGEETQY
TRBJ1-1 | TRBV3-1 | . | 10 | ASSQEGAQAF
TRBJ1-1 | TRBV19 | few | 12 | ASSKGAWNTEAF
TRBJ1-1 | TRBV2 | few | 12 | ASSSSGGRTEAF
TRBJ2-7 | TRBV10-3 | . | 9 | AIGQAYEQY
TRBJ2-4 | TRBV14 | few | 12 | ASSRVGGGNIQY
TRBJ1-2 | TRBV20-1 | few | 12 | SASLTGNNYGYT
TRBJ1-1 | TRBV6-1 | . | 12 | ASRPRGGRTEAF
TRBJ1-5 | TRBV20-1 | few | 13 | SARDGAGQGRPQH
TRBJ1-1 | TRBV10-3 | few | 13 | AISEPRTGYPEAF
TRBJ2-7 | TRBV7-6 | many | 11 | ASSLSEGYEQY
TRBJ2-7 | TRBV11-2 | few | 13 | ASNFPGQGDIEQY
TRBJ1-2 | TRBV27 | many | 16 | ASSLLSTSQGATHGYT
TRBJ1-2 | TRBV6-1 | . | 11 | ASSPTGWRGYT
TRBJ2-5 | TRBV3-1 | few | 10 | ASSHPQETQY
TRBJ1-1 | TRBV6-1 | many | 11 | ASRQKGNTEAF
TRBJ1-3 | TRBV14 | . | 12 | ASSHWLSGNTIY
TRBJ1-5 | TRBV12-3/TRBV12-4 | many | 13 | ASRLTLGGNQPQH
TRBJ1-1 | TRBV11-2 | . | 12 | ASSLTPANTEAF
TRBJ2-7 | TRBV7-2 | . | 12 | ASSGPDLSYEQY
TRBJ1-1 | TRBV18 | . | 12 | ASSQQKGSTEAF
TRBJ1-5 | TRBV6-1 | few | 13 | ASRWGWAGNQPQH